The 11 T cell receptor beta chains reported below all come from one sample, sequenced in a study of blood T cell repertoires in COVID-19. TCRdb keeps only in-frame clones here, not all; method: immunoSEQ multiplex PCR. The repertoire holds under 300,000 clones, approximately 87% seen once, with roughly 12% in the top ten. The material sequenced was peripheral blood. These receptors originate from a woman aged 25 to 39 with COVID-19, enrolled during active disease.

The V gene is TRBV15, the J gene TRBJ2-5, with TRBD2 matching 11 bases. The germline CDR1 and CDR2 sequences are LNHNV and YYDKDF (reference sequence). This CDR3 contains 17 residues. V lost 3 bases, J lost 0 bases, and 6 bases stayed unmatched. CDR3 protein: CATSRPPSGGHQETQYF. DNA for the CDR3: TGTGCCACCAGCAGGCCCCCTAGCGGGGGGCACCAAGAGACCCAGTACTTC.

This chain joins TRBV7-8 and TRBJ1-2, with D perhaps TRBD1 (5 bases). This CDR3 has 15 amino acids. V was clipped by 1 base and J by 2 bases, with 11 bases between them. Germline CDR1 reads SGHVS; CDR2 reads FQNEAQ. CDR3 sequence (DNA): TGTGCCAGCAGCTTAGAGCAGGGTTTGAACTATGGCTACACCTTC. Protein product: CASSLEQGLNYGYTF. Based on the CDR3 plus reference TRBV7-8 and TRBJ1-2, the full variable domain is GAGVSQSPRYKVAKRGQDVALRCDPISGHVSLFWYQQALGQGPEFLTYFQNEAQLDKSGLPSDRFFAERPEGSVSTLKIQRTQQEDSAVYLCASSLEQGLNYGYTFGSGTRLTVV.

There are a few counts of this clone. The chain combines TRBV6-5 with TRBJ1-5; D call uncertain. Germline CDR1 is MNHEY and CDR2 is SVGAGI. CDR3 length: 15 residues. With 7 bases removed from V and 0 bases from J, the gap between germline ends came to 13 bases. The CDR3 region is CASKIREYSNQPQHF. The CDR3 DNA follows: TGTGCCAGCAAGATTAGGGAGTATAGCAATCAGCCCCAGCATTTT.

DNA for the CDR3: TGTGCCAGCAGAAAGTTCTCCTGGGGCGGTTTTATCTACGAGCAGTACTTC. Residues: CASRKFSWGGFIYEQYF. V gene TRBV28 combines with J gene TRBJ2-7, with D tentatively TRBD1 (5 bases). Germline-derived CDR1 and CDR2 are MDHEN and SYDVKM. The V end lost 6 bases, the J end lost 3 bases, and 24 bases lay between the germline ends. The CDR3 is 17 amino acids.

CDR3: CASSVDSGASYGYTF. CDR3 DNA: TGTGCCAGCAGCGTAGACAGTGGGGCTAGCTATGGCTACACCTTC. The chain links TRBV9 to TRBJ1-2; tentative D call: TRBD1 (5 bases). The CDR3 extends over 15 amino acids. Germline V gene sequence: CDR1 SGDLS, CDR2 YYNGEE. V lost 0 bases and J 4 bases, leaving 13 bases between the germline ends.

This chain connects TRBV2 to TRBJ1-1, with a tentative D call TRBD1 (6 bases). Trimming took off 0 bases at V and 5 bases at J, with 19 bases between the two ends. The CDR3 spans 17 residues. Germline V gene lookup returns CDR1 SNHLY and CDR2 FYNNEI. CDR3 sequence (DNA): TGTGCCAGCAGTGAAGCGCTTCTAGGCAGGGGTACGACTGAAGCTTTCTTT. It translates to CASSEALLGRGTTEAFF.

This chain joins TRBV3-1 (or the pseudogene TRBV3-2) and TRBJ1-5, with D perhaps TRBD1 (5 bases). Trimming took 4 bases from V and 3 from J, leaving 10 bases between them. Germline values: CDR1 LGHDT, CDR2 YNNKEL (reference sequence). CDR3 length: 14 residues. The CDR3 region is CASSLGQVNQPQHF. CDR3 coding DNA: TGTGCCAGCAGCCTTGGACAAGTCAATCAGCCCCAGCATTTT.

CDR3 loop: CASSTGQASGYTF. The CDR3 coding sequence is TGCGCCAGCAGTACGGGACAGGCCTCTGGCTACACCTTC. The rearrangement uses TRBV23-1 and TRBJ1-2; 8 positions agree with TRBD1. TRBV23-1 is treated as an ORF (open reading frame) with a function not yet certain. J gave up 7 bases and V 5 bases, and 6 bases lay outside the gene matches. The CDR3 totals 13 residues.

The chain uses TRBV2 and TRBJ2-1; D might be TRBD2 (6 bases). The V end lost 8 bases, the J end lost 6 bases, and 17 bases lay between the germline ends. The CDR3 has 14 amino acids. Per germline, CDR1 SNHLY and CDR2 FYNNEI. The CDR3 DNA sequence: TGTGCCAGCGGTTGGGGGGTATCTACCAATGAGCAGTTCTTC. It codes for CASGWGVSTNEQFF.

This chain connects TRBV29-1 to TRBJ1-1; 8 bases are shared with TRBD1. Germline assignment: CDR1 SQVTM and CDR2 ANQGSEA. CDR3 length equals 14 residues. After removal of 7 bases from V and 5 bases from J, the junction contained 12 bases not matched to a gene. The chain's CDR3 is CSGISRGRGTEAFF. The DNA for the CDR3 is TGCAGCGGCATATCCAGGGGGCGAGGGACTGAAGCTTTCTTT.

J is TRBJ1-6 and V is TRBV4-1; TRBD1 matches 8 bases. Per the germline V gene, CDR1 is MGHRA and CDR2 is YSYEKL. The CDR3 totals 15 residues. Trimming took 3 bases from V and 6 from J; bases not matched to a gene: 4. CDR3: CASSHGQGVNSPLHF. In DNA form, the CDR3 reads TGCGCCAGCAGCCACGGACAGGGTGTTAATTCACCCCTCCACTTT.